This entry lists 17 T cell receptor beta chains sequenced from one sample in a study of kidney transplant recipient with SARS-CoV-2 infection. Using its own MiXCR run on the reads, TCRdb lists one record per CDR3 protein. The sample has 200,000 to 300,000 distinct CDR3 sequences; about 30% are singletons. This material consisted of a blood sample, taken at baseline and on day 111 from a kidney transplant recipient. Receptors were obtained from a male patient aged 25-45 years who had COVID-19 and was a kidney transplant recipient. Some of the T cells may derive from the graft donor.

This clonotype occurred many times. This chain uses TRBV20-1 with TRBJ2-2, with 8 nucleotides matching TRBD2. CDR1 DFQATT and CDR2 SNEGSKA come from the germline V gene (reference sequence). This CDR3 spans 16 amino acids. Trimming at V came to 0 bases and at J to 0 bases, leaving 3 bases not matched to a gene. In DNA, the CDR3 is TGCAGTGCTAGAGATCGGGGACTAGCGAACACCGGGGAGCTGTTTTTT. Its protein product is CSARDRGLANTGELFF.

This clonotype has a count of ten or more. V and J are TRBV18 and TRBJ2-1; unclear D gene. CDR3 length equals 15 residues. The germline gives CDR1 KGHSH, CDR2 LQKENI. Trimming removed 2 bases from V and 0 bases from J, with 8 bases in between. CDR3 sequence reads: CASSPIQNSYNEQFF. The CDR3 coding sequence is TGTGCCAGCTCACCAATCCAAAACTCCTACAATGAGCAGTTCTTC.

With respect to this clonotype: A much larger clone lies a single base off, so this may be a read error. Lacking the conserved final phenylalanine or tryptophan, this CDR3 likely reflects a read error. V is TRBV5-3 and J is TRBJ1-2; D gene unclear. TRBV5-3 is an ORF; its function is uncertain. The CDR3 covers 16 residues. V dropped 7 bases and J dropped 4 bases, with 23 bases sitting between them. This CDR3 reads CARLYPVVRKTYGYTL. In DNA, the CDR3 is TGTGCCAGATTGTATCCAGTGGTGAGAAAGACCTATGGCTACACCCTC.

This clonotype was seen only once. A much larger clone is a single base away; this may be a read error. The chain links TRBV24-1 to TRBJ2-2; TRBD2 agrees at 8 bases. The CDR3 contains 15 residues. Germline V gives CDR1 KGHDR, CDR2 SFDVKD. This CDR3 reads CATSDPGTRSGELVF. The CDR3 DNA sequence: TGTGCCACCAGTGATCCCGGGACTAGATCCGGGGAGCTGGTTTTT.

The V call is TRBV21-1, the J call TRBJ1-6; the tabulated D call, TRBD1, remains unverified against the DNA. TRBV21-1 is shown as a pseudogene. This CDR3 has 15 amino acids. CDR3 DNA: TGTGCCAGCAGCATAGGGGGCAAAGGTAATTCACCCCTCCACTTT. Translation: CASSIGGKGNSPLHF.

This clonotype showed up many times. The rearrangement links TRBV11-1 to TRBJ2-7; D gene unclear. The V end was cut by 1 base, the J end by 1 base, with 14 bases between. The V gene's germline CDR1 is SGHAT and CDR2 FQDESV (reference sequence). The CDR3 covers 16 residues. DNA of the CDR3: TGTGCCAGCAGCTTAGGGCCCGTTGCCGAATCCTACGAGCAGTACTTC. Translating gives CASSLGPVAESYEQYF.

To note about this clonotype: A much larger clone lies one base from this, so it may be a read error. This sequence joins TRBV7-2 and TRBJ1-2; 10 bases fit TRBD1. Looked up from germline, CDR1 is SGHTA and CDR2 is FQGNSA. The CDR3 contains 14 residues. Here the CDR3 DNA reads TGTGCCAGCGGCTTGCGCGGGACAGGGGATGGCTACACCTTC. This encodes CASGLRGTGDGYTF. Full variable domain (outside the CDR3, taken from reference TRBV7-2 and TRBJ1-2): GAGVSQSPSNKVTEKGKDVELRCDPISGHTALYWYRQSLGQGLEFLIYFQGNSAPDKSGLPSDRFSAERTGGSVSTLTIQRTQQEDSAVYLCASGLRGTGDGYTFGSGTRLTVV.

At least ten counts were recorded for this clonotype. The rearrangement uses TRBV6-2 or TRBV6-3 and TRBJ2-3; 12 bases match TRBD1. The germline V gene has CDR1 MNHEY and CDR2 SVGEGT. Unmatched junction bases numbered 1, after V lost 5 bases and J lost 4 bases. This CDR3 comprises 14 residues. DNA of the CDR3: TGTGCCAGCAGTGGGACAGGGGGCGCAGATACGCAGTATTTT. Translating it yields CASSGTGGADTQYF.

This clonotype has just one count. A much larger clone is a single base away; this may be a read error. This chain connects TRBV7-8 to TRBJ1-2; D unresolved. Germline CDR1 SGHVS, CDR2 FQNEAQ. The CDR3 has 17 amino acids. V lost 5 bases and J lost 4, with 23 bases in between. The CDR3: CASSHYGFTQKTYGYTF. The CDR3 coding sequence is TGTGCCAGCAGCCACTATGGGTTTACCCAAAAGACCTATGGCTACACCTTC. Complete variable domain (other parts from reference TRBV7-8 and TRBJ1-2): GAGVSQSPRYKVAKRGQDVALRCDPISGHVSLFWYQQALGQGPEFLTYFQNEAQLDKSGLPSDRFFAERPEGSVSTLKIQRTQQEDSAVYLCASSHYGFTQKTYGYTFGSGTRLTVV.

Details on this clonotype: Given a much more abundant clone one base away, this may be a read error. The chain joins TRBV5-1 to TRBJ1-6; the match to TRBD1 covers 9 bases. V lost 4 bases to trimming and J lost 0 bases; unmatched junction nucleotides: 8. The CDR3 is 18 amino acids. CDR1 and CDR2 (germline): SGHRS, YFSETQ. DNA of the CDR3: TGCGCCAGCAGCCTGGGACAGGGATCGGCCTCCTATAATTCACCCCTCCACTTT. Protein: CASSLGQGSASYNSPLHF.

Note on this clonotype: Possible read error: a much larger clone is one base away. The chain has TRBV27 and TRBJ1-1; 7 bases line up with TRBD1. This CDR3 is built from 13 residues. V shed 6 bases and J 5 bases; nucleotides not matched to a gene: 6. Germline CDR1 MNHEY, CDR2 SMNVEV (reference sequence). This CDR3 is CASRQGCGTEAFF. CDR3 nucleotides: TGTGCCAGCAGACAGGGGTGCGGGACTGAAGCTTTCTTT.

This clonotype was recorded at least ten times. This chain links TRBV20-1 with TRBJ2-7, with D unresolved. The V gene's germline CDR1 is DFQATT and CDR2 SNEGSKA (reference sequence). Trimming cost V 4 bases and J 7 bases, with 23 bases left between them. The CDR3 is 15 amino acids. The CDR3 sequence: CSAKASNLDNWEQYF. The CDR3 DNA follows: TGCAGTGCTAAGGCTTCGAATCTCGATAACTGGGAGCAGTACTTC.

Regarding this clonotype: It is likely a read error, because the conserved phenylalanine at the end of the CDR3 is missing. The limits of the CDR3 on the DNA are not certain, so only TCRdb's listed CDR3 is given. The chain has TRBV21-1 and TRBJ2-3; TRBD2 is the table's D call and was not checked against the DNA. TRBV21-1 represents a pseudogene. The CDR3 contains 17 residues when both ends are counted. The CDR3 reads CASSTALATVMQDTQYS.

The sample holds many counts of this clonotype. The CDR3 spells CASSKLGSARKTYGYTF. The CDR3 DNA is TGTGCCAGCAGCAAACTAGGTTCAGCTCGAAAGACCTATGGCTACACCTTC. J is TRBJ1-2 and V is TRBV7-4; D not resolved. This CDR3 is 17 amino acids long. Germline CDR1 SGHVT, CDR2 SQSDAQ. Trimming took 5 bases from V and 4 from J, leaving 23 bases between them.

Comments on this clonotype: This clone may be a read error of a much larger clone one base away. J is TRBJ1-2 and V is TRBV7-9; D ambiguous. Trimming shortened V by 4 bases and J by 4 bases, and 22 bases separated the two germline ends. There are 17 residues in the CDR3. Germline CDR1 SEHNR, CDR2 FQNEAQ (reference sequence). The DNA of the CDR3 is TGTGCCAGCAGCTACGCGACATACCATGGAAAGACCTATGGCTACACCTTC. This codes for CASSYATYHGKTYGYTF. Combining the CDR3 with reference TRBV7-9 and TRBJ1-2 gives the whole variable domain DTGVSQNPRHKITKRGQNVTFRCDPISEHNRLYWYRQTLGQGPEFLTYFQNEAQLEKSRLLSDRFSAERPKGSFSTLEIQRTEQGDSAMYLCASSYATYHGKTYGYTFGSGTRLTVV.

The sample holds many counts of this clonotype. The gene calls are TRBV6-5 and TRBJ1-2; D is ambiguous. The V end lost 6 bases, the J end lost 7 bases, and 15 bases lay between the germline ends. This CDR3 is built from 13 residues. Germline V gives CDR1 MNHEY, CDR2 SVGAGI. DNA of the CDR3: TGTGCCAGCAGCCCCAAGGTCCTCCTTGGCTACACCTTC. Translated: CASSPKVLLGYTF.

This clonotype was seen repeatedly, ten times or more. The gene calls are TRBV27 and TRBJ1-1; D remains unclear. In germline, CDR1 is MNHEY, CDR2 SMNVEV (reference sequence). Trimming shortened V by 2 bases and J by 3 bases, and 13 bases separated the two germline ends. The CDR3 length is 15 residues. CDR3 sequence reads: CASSLQPGADTEAFF. Here the CDR3 DNA reads TGTGCCAGCAGTTTACAACCCGGAGCGGACACTGAAGCTTTCTTT.